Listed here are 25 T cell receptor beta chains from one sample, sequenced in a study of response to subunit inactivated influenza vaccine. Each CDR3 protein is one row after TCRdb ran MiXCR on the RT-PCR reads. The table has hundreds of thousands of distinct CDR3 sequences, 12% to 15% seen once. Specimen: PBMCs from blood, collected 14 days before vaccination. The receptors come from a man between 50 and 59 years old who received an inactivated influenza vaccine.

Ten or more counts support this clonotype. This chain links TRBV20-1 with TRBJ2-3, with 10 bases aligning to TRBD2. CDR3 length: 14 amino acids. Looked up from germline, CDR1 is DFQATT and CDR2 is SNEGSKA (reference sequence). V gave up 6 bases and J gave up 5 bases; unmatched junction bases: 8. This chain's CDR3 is CSARLAGVGDTQYF. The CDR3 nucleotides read TGCAGTGCCCGTCTAGCGGGGGTGGGAGATACGCAGTATTTT.

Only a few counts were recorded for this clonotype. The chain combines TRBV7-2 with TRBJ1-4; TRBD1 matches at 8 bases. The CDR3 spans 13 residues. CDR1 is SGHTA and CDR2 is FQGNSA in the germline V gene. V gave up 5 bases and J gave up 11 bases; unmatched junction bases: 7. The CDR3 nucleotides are TGTGCCAGCAGCACTGGACAGGGAGGGAAACTGTTTTTT. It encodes CASSTGQGGKLFF.

The CDR3 spells CASRDRDVEAFF. The CDR3 DNA is TGTGCCAGCAGAGACCGGGACGTTGAAGCTTTCTTT. V and J are TRBV6-5 and TRBJ1-1, with TRBD1 as a possible D gene (5 bases). The V gene lost 6 bases and the J gene lost 7 bases, with 12 bases spanning the gap. CDR3 length equals 12 residues. Germline lookup yields CDR1 MNHEY and CDR2 SVGAGI.

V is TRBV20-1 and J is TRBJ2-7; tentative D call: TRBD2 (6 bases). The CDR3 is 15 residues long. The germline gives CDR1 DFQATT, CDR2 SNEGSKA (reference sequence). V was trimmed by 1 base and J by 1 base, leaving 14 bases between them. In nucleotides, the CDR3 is TGCAGTGCTAGAGCTCAGCGGGCGAGGTCCTACGAGCAGTACTTC. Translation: CSARAQRARSYEQYF.

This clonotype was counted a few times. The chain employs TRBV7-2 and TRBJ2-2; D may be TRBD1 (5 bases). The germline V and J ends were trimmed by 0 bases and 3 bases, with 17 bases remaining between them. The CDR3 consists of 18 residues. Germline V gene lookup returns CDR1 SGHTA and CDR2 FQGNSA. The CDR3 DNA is TGTGCCAGCAGCTTAGCTGCTACGGGCAGGGTATACACCGGGGAGCTGTTTTTT. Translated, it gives CASSLAATGRVYTGELFF. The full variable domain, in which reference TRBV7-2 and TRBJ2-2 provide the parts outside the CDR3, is GAGVSQSPSNKVTEKGKDVELRCDPISGHTALYWYRQSLGQGLEFLIYFQGNSAPDKSGLPSDRFSAERTGGSVSTLTIQRTQQEDSAVYLCASSLAATGRVYTGELFFGEGSRLTVL.

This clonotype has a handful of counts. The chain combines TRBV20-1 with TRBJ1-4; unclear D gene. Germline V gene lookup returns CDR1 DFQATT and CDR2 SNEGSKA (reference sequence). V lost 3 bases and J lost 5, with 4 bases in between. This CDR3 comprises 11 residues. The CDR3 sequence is CSARTNEKLFF. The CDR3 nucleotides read TGCAGTGCTAGGACAAATGAAAAACTGTTTTTT.

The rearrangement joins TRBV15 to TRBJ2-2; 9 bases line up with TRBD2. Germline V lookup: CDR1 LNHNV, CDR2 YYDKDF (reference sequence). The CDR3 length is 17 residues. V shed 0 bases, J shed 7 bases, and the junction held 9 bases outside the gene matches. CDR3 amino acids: CATSRDRLAGSGGELFF. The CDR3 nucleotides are TGTGCCACCAGCAGAGATCGGCTAGCGGGGAGTGGCGGGGAGCTGTTTTTT.

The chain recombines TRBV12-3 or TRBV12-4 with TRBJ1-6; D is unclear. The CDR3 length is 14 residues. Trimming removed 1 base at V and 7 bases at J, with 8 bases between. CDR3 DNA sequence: TGTGCCAGCAGTTTAGTAGGCAGAAATTCACCCCTCCACTTT. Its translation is CASSLVGRNSPLHF.

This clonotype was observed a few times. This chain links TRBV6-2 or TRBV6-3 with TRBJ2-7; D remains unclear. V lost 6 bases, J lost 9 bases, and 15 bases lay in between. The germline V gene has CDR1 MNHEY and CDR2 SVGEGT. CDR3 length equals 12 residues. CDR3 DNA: TGTGCCAGCAGCCTGTCCGCCTGGGTGCAGTACTTC. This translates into CASSLSAWVQYF.

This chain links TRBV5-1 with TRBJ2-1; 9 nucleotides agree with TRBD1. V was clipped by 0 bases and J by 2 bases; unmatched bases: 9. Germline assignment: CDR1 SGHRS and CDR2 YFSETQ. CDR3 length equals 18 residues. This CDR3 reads CASSLGGRQGGTYNEQFF. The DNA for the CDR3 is TGCGCCAGCAGCTTGGGGGGAAGACAGGGGGGAACCTACAATGAGCAGTTCTTC.

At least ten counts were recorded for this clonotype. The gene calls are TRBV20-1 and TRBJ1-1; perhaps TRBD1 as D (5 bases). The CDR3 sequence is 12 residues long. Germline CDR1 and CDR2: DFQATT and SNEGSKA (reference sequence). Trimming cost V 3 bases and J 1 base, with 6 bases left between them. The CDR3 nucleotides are TGCAGTGCTAGCGGGGGGAACACTGAAGCTTTCTTT. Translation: CSASGGNTEAFF.

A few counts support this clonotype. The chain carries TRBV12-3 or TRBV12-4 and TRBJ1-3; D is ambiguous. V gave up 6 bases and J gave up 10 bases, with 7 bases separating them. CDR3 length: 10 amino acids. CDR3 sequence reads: CASSPGTIYF. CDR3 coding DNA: TGTGCCAGCAGCCCCGGGACCATATATTTT.

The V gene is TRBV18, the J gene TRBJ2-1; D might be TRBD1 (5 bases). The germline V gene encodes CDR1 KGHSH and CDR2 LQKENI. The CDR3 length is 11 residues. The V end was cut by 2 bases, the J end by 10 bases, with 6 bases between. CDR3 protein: CASSPRQEQFF. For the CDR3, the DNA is TGTGCCAGCTCACCAAGACAGGAGCAGTTCTTC.

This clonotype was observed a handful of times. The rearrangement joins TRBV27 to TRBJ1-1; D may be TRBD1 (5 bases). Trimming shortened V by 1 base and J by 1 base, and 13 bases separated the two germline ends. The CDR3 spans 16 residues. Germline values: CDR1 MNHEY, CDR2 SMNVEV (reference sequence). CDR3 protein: CASSLLDPGGNTEAFF. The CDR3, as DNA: TGTGCCAGCAGTTTATTAGATCCGGGGGGGAACACTGAAGCTTTCTTT.

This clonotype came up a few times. The chain's CDR3 is CASSIRGDSLYEQYF. The DNA for the CDR3 is TGTGCCAGTAGTATTCGAGGGGACAGTCTCTACGAGCAGTACTTC. The chain has TRBV19 and TRBJ2-7; 7 bases match TRBD1. The CDR3 runs to 15 residues. Germline V gene data show CDR1 as LNHDA and CDR2 as SQIVND (reference sequence). Unmatched junction bases numbered 8, after V lost 3 bases and J lost 3 bases. The variable domain in full, completed from reference TRBV19 and TRBJ2-7, reads DGGITQSPKYLFRKEGQNVTLSCEQNLNHDAMYWYRQDPGQGLRLIYYSQIVNDFQKGDIAEGYSVSREKKESFPLTVTSAQKNPTAFYLCASSIRGDSLYEQYFGPGTRLTVT.

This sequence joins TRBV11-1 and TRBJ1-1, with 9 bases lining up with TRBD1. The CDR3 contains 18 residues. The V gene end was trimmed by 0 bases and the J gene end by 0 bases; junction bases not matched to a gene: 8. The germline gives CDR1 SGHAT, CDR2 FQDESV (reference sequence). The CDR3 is CASSLAQWDREVNTEAFF. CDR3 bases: TGTGCCAGCAGCTTAGCGCAATGGGACAGGGAAGTGAACACTGAAGCTTTCTTT.

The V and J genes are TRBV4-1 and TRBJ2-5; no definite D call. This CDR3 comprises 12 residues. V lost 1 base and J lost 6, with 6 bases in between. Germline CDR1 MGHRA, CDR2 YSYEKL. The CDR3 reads CASSQVGQTQYF. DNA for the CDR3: TGCGCCAGCAGCCAAGTAGGGCAGACCCAGTACTTC.

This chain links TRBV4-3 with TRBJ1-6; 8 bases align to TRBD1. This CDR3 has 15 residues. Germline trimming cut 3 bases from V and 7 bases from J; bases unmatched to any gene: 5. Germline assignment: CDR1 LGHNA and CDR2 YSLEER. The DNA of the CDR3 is TGCGCCAGCAGCCAGGGGACAGGCCAAAATTCACCCCTCCACTTT. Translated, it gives CASSQGTGQNSPLHF.

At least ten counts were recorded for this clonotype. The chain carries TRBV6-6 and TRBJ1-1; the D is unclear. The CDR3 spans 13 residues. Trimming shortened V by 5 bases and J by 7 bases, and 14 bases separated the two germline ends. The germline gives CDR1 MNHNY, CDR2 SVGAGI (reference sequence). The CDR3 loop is CASSPGGMGEAFF. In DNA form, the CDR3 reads TGTGCCAGCAGTCCCGGAGGGATGGGTGAAGCTTTCTTT.

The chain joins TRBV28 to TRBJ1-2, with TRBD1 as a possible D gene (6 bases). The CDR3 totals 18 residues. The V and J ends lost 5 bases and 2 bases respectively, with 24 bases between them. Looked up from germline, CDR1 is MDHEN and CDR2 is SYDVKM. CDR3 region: CASSARRDNLRGNYGYTF. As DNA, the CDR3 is TGTGCCAGCAGTGCTCGCCGGGACAACCTCAGAGGGAACTATGGCTACACCTTC.

DNA of the CDR3: TGTGCCAGCAGCCGAGGGCCTCCCCTGAGGCGGGGGCGCACAGATACGCAGTATTTT. Protein: CASSRGPPLRRGRTDTQYF. The chain links TRBV11-2 to TRBJ2-3; possible D gene TRBD2, 7 bases. The V gene lost 5 bases and the J gene lost 1 base, with 25 bases spanning the gap. The CDR3 is 19 residues long. The germline V gene has CDR1 SGHAT and CDR2 FQNNGV.

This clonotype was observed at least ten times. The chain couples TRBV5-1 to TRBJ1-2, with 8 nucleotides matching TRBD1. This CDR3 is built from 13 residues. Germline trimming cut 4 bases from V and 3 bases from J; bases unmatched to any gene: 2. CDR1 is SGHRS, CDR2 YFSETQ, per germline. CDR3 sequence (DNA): TGCGCCAGCAGCACACAGGGGGACTATGGCTACACCTTC. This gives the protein CASSTQGDYGYTF.

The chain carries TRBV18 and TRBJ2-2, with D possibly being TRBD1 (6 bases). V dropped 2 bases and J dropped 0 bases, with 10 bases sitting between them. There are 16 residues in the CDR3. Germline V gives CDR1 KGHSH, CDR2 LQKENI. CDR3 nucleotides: TGTGCCAGCTCACCAATGGACAGCTCGAACACCGGGGAGCTGTTTTTT. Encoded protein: CASSPMDSSNTGELFF.

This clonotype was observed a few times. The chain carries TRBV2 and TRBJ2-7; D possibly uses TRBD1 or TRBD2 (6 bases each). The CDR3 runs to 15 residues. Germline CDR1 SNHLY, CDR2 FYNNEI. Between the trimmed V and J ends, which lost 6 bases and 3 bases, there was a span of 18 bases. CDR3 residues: CASRGGPDSYYEQYF. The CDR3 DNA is TGTGCCAGCAGAGGGGGGCCGGATTCGTACTACGAGCAGTACTTC.

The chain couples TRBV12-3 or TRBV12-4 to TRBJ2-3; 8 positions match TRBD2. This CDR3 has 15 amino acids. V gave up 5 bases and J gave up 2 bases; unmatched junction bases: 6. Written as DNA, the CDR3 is TGTGCCAGCAGTGTCACTAGCGGATTCACAGATACGCAGTATTTT. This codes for CASSVTSGFTDTQYF.